The present entry profiles one T cell receptor beta chain with its context. Original methodology: Amplification from reference gene primers served as the basis for estimated nucleated cell counts. Clones were read by immunoSEQ multiplex PCR, and TCRdb kept only the in-frame ones, dropping some. V, J and clone size reflect that table, while D and trimming were determined from the DNA. The sample shows tens of thousands of clones, about four fifths of them seen only once. The sample belongs to a study of blood T cell repertoires in COVID-19. Overall study: COVID-19 samples from acute and convalescent phases originated in the United States, Italy and Spain. Sample material is recorded as cDNA or gDNA derived from T cells, B-cell-depleted T cells, or PBMCs.

V shed 5 bases and J 7 bases; nucleotides not matched to a gene: 15. The germline V gene has CDR1 MNHEY and CDR2 SMNVEV (reference sequence). This CDR3 has 16 residues. The chain recombines TRBV27 with TRBJ2-7; 9 nucleotides align to TRBD1. What was sequenced was peripheral blood. The TCR originated in a man in his 60s with COVID-19, enrolled during active disease. This CDR3 reads CASSRPSGTGLGEQYF. The CDR3 coding sequence is TGTGCCAGCAGTCGTCCATCCGGGACAGGGCTGGGTGAGCAGTACTTC.